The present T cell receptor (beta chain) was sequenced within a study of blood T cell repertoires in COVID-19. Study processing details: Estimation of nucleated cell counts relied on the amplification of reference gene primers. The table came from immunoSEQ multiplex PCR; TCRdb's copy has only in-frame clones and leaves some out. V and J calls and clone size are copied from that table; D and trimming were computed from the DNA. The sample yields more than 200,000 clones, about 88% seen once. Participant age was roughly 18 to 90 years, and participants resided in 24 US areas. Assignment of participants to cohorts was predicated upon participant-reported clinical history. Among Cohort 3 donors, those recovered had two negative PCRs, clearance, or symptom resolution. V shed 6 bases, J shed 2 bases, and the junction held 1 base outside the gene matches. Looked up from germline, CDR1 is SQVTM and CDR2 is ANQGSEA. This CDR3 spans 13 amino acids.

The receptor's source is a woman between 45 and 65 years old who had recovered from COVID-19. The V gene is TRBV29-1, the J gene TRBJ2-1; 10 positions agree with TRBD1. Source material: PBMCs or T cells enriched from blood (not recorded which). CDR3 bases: TGCAGCGTGACAGGGGGCACCTACAATGAGCAGTTCTTC. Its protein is CSVTGGTYNEQFF.